This T cell receptor beta chain originates from a study of T-cell reconstitution after alpha-beta-depleted transplantation in children. This clonotype was detected ten times or more. A library of TCRbeta sequences, prepared with unique molecular identifiers, was generated. Via MiXCR, TCRdb re-called the PCR reads, giving one row per CDR3 protein. This table has hundreds of thousands of distinct CDR3 sequences, over 15% appearing once. V lost 1 base to trimming and J lost 7 bases, with 8 bases between them. Looked up from germline, CDR1 is DFQATT and CDR2 is SNEGSKA (reference sequence). The CDR3 has 13 amino acids.

The material sequenced was PBMCs from the stem cell graft donor, taken from the stem cell graft. This TCR was sampled from a human donor who donated a stem cell graft to a child with acute myeloid leukemia. V and J are TRBV20-1 and TRBJ1-6; D uncertain. CDR3 region: CSARGDKNSPLHF. In DNA form, the CDR3 reads TGCAGTGCTAGAGGAGACAAAAATTCACCCCTCCACTTT.